This T cell receptor beta chain was identified during a study of blood T cell repertoires in COVID-19. Study-wide background: In each case, the material was cDNA or gDNA derived from T cells, B-cell-depleted T cells, or PBMCs.

In the original processing: Scientists estimated how many nucleated cells there were by amplifying reference gene primers. Assay: immunoSEQ multiplex PCR; the TCRdb copy retains only in-frame clones and omits some. V and J calls plus clone size are reproduced from that table; the DNA served to infer D and trimming. The top ten clones hold 11% of a sample with tens of thousands of clones, about 90% of them seen once. CDR3 length: 14 amino acids. The ends lost 2 bases at V and 4 bases at J; junction bases unmatched: 5. Germline V gives CDR1 SQVTM, CDR2 ANQGSEA. The rearrangement joins TRBV29-1 to TRBJ1-1, with TRBD1 matching over 9 bases. Sequencing input: peripheral blood. This receptor was obtained from a man of 80 years or more with acute or convalescent COVID-19. The CDR3 DNA follows: TGCAGCGTTGAAACTCCGGGACAGGGCACTGAAGCTTTCTTT. The encoded protein is CSVETPGQGTEAFF.